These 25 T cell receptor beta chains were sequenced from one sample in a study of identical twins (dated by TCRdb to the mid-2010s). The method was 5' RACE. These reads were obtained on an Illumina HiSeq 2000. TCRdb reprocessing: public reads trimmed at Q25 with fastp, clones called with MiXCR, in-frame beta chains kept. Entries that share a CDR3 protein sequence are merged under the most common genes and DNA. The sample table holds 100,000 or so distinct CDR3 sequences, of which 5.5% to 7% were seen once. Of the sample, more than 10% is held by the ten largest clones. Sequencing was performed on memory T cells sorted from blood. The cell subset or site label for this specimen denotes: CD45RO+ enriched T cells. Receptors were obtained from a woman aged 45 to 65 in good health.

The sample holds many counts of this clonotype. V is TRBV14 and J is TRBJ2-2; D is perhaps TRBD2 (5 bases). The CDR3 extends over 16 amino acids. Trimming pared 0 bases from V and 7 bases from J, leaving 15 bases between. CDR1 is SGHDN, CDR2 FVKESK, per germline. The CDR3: CASSQDLVGRGGELFF. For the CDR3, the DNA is TGTGCCAGCAGCCAAGATTTGGTCGGACGGGGCGGGGAGCTGTTTTTT.

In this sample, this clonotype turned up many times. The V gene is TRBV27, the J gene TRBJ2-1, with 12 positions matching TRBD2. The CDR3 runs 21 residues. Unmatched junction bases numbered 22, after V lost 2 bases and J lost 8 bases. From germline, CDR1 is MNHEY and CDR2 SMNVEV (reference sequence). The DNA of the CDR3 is TGTGCCAGCAGTTTAGCAAACCGCTGGCTAGCGGGAGGGCCACGGGGGGATGAGCAGTTCTTC. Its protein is CASSLANRWLAGGPRGDEQFF.

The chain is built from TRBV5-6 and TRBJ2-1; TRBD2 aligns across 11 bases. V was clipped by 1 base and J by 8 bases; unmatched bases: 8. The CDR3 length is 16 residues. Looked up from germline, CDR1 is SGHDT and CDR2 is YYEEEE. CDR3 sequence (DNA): TGTGCCAGCAGCTTGTTCCTAGCGGGAGGTTTGCATGAGCAGTTCTTC. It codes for CASSLFLAGGLHEQFF.

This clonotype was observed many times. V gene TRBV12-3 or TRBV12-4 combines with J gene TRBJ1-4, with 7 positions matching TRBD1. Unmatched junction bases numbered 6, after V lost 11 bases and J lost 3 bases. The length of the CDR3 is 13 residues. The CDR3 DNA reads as TGTGCCGGAAGACAGGGCGCTAATGAAAAACTGTTTTTT. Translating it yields CAGRQGANEKLFF.

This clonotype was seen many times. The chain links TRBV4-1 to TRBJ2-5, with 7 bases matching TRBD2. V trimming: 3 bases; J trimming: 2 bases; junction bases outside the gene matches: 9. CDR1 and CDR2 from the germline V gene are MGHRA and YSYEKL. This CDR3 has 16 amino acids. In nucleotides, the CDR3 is TGCGCCAGCAGCCAGGCTGGGCTAGCGGCACAAGAGACCCAGTACTTC. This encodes CASSQAGLAAQETQYF.

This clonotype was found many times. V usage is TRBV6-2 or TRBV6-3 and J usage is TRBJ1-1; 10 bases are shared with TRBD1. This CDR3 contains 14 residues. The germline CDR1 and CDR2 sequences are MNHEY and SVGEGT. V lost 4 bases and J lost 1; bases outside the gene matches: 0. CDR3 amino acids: CASSWTGGNTEAFF. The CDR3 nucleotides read TGTGCCAGCAGTTGGACAGGGGGGAACACTGAAGCTTTCTTT.

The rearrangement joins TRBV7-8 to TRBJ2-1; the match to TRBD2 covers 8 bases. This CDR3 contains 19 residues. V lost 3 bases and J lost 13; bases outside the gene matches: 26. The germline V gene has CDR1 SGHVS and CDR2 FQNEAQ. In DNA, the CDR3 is TGTGCCAGCAGCTTTAGCAAAACCGGGACTAGGAGGGGGGGTGGTGACCAGTTCTTC. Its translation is CASSFSKTGTRRGGGDQFF.

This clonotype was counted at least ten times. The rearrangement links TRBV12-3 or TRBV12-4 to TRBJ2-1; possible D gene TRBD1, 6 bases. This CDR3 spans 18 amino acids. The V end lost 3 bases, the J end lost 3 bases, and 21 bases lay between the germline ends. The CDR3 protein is CASSFQGWGTTRYNEQFF. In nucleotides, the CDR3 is TGTGCCAGCAGTTTTCAAGGGTGGGGGACAACACGCTACAATGAGCAGTTCTTC.

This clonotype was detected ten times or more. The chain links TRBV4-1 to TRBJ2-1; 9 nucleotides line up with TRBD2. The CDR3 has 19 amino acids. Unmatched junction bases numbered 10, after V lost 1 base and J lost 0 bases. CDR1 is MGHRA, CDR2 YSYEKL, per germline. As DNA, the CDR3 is TGCGCCAGCAGCCAAGGGCCTAGCGGGATCCCCAGCTCCTACAATGAGCAGTTCTTC. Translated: CASSQGPSGIPSSYNEQFF.

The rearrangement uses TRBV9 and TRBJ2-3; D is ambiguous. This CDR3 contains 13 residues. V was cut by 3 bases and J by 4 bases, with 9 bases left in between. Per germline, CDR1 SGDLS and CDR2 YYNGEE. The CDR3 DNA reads TGTGCCAGCAGCGGGCTGATTGCAGATACGCAGTATTTT. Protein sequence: CASSGLIADTQYF.

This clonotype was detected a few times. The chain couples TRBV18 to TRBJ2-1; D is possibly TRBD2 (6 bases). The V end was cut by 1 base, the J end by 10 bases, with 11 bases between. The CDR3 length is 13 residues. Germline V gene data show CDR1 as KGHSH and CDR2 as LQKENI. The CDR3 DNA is TGTGCCAGCTCACCACGGGGACTGGAAGAGCAGTTCTTC. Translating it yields CASSPRGLEEQFF.

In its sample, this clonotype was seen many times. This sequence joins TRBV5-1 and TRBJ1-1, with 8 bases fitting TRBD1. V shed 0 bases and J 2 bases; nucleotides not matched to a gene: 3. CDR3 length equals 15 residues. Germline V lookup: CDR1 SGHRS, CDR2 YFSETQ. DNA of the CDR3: TGCGCCAGCAGCTTGGCCGACAGGGGAAACACTGAAGCTTTCTTT. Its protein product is CASSLADRGNTEAFF.

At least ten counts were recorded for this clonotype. CDR3 protein: CASSLGVRASYNEQFF. CDR3 nucleotide sequence: TGTGCCAGCAGCTTGGGAGTGAGGGCCTCCTACAATGAGCAGTTCTTC. The chain recombines TRBV5-4 with TRBJ2-1; maybe TRBD2 (5 bases). The CDR3 runs 16 residues. Germline lookup yields CDR1 SGHNT and CDR2 YYREEE (reference sequence). V was shortened by 0 bases and J by 0 bases, with 10 bases between the two germline ends.

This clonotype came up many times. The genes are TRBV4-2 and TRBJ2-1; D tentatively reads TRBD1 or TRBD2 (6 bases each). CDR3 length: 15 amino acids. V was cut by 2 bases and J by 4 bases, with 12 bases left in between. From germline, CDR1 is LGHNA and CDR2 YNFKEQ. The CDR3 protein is CASSQREGGYNEQFF. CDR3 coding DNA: TGTGCCAGCAGCCAACGGGAAGGGGGGTACAATGAGCAGTTCTTC.

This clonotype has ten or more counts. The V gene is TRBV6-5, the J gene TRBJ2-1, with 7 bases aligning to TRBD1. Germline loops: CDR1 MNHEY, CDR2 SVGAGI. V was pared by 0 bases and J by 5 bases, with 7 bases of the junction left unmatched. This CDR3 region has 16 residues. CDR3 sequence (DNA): TGTGCCAGCAGTTACTCGTTCCGACAGGGCAACAATGAGCAGTTCTTC. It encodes CASSYSFRQGNNEQFF.

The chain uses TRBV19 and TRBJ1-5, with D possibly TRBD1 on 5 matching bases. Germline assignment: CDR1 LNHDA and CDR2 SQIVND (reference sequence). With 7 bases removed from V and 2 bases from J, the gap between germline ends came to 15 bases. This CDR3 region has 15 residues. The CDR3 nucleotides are TGTGCCAGTATGGGGGGGGATCGTCGCAATCAGCCCCAGCATTTT. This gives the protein CASMGGDRRNQPQHF.

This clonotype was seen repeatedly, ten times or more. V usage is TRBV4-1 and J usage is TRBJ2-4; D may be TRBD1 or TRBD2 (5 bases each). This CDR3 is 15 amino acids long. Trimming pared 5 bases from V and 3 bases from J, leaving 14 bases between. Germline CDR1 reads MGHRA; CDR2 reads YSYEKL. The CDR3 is CASSKVGDSKNIQYF. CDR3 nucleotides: TGCGCCAGCAGCAAAGTGGGGGATAGCAAAAACATTCAGTACTTC.

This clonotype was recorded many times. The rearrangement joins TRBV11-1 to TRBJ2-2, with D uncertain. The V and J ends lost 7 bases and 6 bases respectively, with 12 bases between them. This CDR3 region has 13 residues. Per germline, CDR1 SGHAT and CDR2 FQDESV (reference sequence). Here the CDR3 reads CASTIKGPGELFF. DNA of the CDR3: TGTGCCAGCACCATAAAAGGGCCCGGGGAGCTGTTTTTT. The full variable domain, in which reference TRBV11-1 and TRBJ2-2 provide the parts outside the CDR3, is EAEVAQSPRYKITEKSQAVAFWCDPISGHATLYWYRQILGQGPELLVQFQDESVVDDSQLPKDRFSAERLKGVDSTLKIQPAELGDSAMYLCASTIKGPGELFFGEGSRLTVL.

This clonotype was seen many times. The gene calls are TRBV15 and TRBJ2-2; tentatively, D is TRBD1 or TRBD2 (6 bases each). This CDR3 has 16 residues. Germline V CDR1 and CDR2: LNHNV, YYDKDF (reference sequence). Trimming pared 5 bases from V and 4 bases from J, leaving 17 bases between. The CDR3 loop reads CATSWGAGTLTGELFF. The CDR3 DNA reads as TGTGCCACCAGCTGGGGGGCAGGGACTCTCACCGGGGAGCTGTTTTTT.

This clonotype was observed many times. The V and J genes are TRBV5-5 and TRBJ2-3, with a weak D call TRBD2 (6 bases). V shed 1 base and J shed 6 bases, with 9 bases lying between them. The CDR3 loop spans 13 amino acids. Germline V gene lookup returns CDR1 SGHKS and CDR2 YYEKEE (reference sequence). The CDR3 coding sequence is TGTGCCAGCAGCTTGCGGCTAGCGGATACGCAGTATTTT. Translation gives CASSLRLADTQYF.

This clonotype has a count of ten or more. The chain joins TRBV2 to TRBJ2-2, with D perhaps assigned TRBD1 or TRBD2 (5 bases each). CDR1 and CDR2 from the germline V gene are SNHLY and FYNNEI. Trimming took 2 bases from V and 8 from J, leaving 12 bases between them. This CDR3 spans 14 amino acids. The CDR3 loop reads CASSENAGAGELFF. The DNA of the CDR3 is TGTGCCAGCAGTGAAAACGCCGGGGCGGGGGAGCTGTTTTTT.

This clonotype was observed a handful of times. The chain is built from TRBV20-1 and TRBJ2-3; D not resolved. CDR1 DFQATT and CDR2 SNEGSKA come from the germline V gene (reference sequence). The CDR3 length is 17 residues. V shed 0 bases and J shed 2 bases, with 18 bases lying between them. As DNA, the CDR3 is TGCAGTGCTAGAGATGATCATAATGACGGAAACACAGATACGCAGTATTTT. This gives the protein CSARDDHNDGNTDTQYF.

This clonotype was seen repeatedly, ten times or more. As DNA, the CDR3 is TGTGCCAGCAGTGCGGGACTCATGCCCCCATATGAGCAGTTCTTC. This sequence encodes CASSAGLMPPYEQFF. The chain employs TRBV2 and TRBJ2-1; a weak D match, TRBD2 (6 bases). CDR1 is SNHLY, CDR2 FYNNEI, per germline. Trimming removed 4 bases from V and 8 bases from J, with 18 bases in between. This CDR3 region has 15 residues.

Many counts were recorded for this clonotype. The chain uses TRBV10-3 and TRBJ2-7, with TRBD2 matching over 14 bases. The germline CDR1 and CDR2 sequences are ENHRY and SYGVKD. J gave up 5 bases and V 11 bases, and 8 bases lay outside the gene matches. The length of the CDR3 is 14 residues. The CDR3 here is CAVGTSGSKDEQYV. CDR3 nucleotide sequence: TGTGCCGTCGGGACTAGCGGGAGCAAAGACGAGCAGTACGTC.

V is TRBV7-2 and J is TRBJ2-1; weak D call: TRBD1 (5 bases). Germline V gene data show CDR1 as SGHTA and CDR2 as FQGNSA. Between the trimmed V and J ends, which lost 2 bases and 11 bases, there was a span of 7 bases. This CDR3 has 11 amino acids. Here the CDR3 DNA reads TGTGCCAGCAGCTTAACAGGTCAGCAGTTCTTC. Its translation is CASSLTGQQFF.